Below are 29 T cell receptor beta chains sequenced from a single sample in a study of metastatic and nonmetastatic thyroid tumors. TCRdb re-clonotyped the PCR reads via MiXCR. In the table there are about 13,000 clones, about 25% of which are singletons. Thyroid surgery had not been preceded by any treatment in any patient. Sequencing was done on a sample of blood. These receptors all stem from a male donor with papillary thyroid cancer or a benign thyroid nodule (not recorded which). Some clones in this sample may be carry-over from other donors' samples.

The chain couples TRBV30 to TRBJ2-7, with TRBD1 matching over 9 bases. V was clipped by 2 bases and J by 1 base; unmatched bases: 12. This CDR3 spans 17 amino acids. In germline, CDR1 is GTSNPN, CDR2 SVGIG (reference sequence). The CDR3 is CAWSSAGTGLRSYEQYF. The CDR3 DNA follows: TGTGCCTGGAGTTCCGCCGGGACAGGGTTGAGGTCCTACGAGCAGTACTTC.

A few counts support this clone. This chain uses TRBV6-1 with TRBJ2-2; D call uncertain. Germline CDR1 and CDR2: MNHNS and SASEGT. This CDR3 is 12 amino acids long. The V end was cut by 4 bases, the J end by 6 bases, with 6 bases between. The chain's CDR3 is CASSAWAGELFF. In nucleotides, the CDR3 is TGTGCCAGCAGTGCCTGGGCCGGGGAGCTGTTTTTT.

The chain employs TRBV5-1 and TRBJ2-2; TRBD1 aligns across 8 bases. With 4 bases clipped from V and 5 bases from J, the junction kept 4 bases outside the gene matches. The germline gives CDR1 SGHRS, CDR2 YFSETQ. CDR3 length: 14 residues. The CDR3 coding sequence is TGCGCCAGCAGCGGAGGACAGGGTACCGGGGAGCTGTTTTTT. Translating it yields CASSGGQGTGELFF.

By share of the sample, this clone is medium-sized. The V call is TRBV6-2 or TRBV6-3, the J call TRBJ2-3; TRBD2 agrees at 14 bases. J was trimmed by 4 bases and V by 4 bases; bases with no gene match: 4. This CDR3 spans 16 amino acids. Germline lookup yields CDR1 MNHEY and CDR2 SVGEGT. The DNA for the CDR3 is TGTGCCAGCAGTTCTGGACTAGCGGGAGGTGCAGATACGCAGTATTTT. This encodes CASSSGLAGGADTQYF.

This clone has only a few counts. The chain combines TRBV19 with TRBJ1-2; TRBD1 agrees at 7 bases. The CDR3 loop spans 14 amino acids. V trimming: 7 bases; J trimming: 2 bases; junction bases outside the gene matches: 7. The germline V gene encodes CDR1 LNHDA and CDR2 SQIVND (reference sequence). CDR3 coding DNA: TGTGCCAGTAATAGGACAGGTAGGAACTATGGCTACACCTTC. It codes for CASNRTGRNYGYTF.

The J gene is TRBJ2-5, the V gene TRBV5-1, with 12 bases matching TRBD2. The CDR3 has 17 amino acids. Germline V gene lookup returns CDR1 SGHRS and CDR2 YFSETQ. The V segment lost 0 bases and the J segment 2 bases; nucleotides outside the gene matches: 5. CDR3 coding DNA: TGCGCCAGCAGCTTGGGGACTAGCGGGAACTCTCAAGAGACCCAGTACTTC. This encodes CASSLGTSGNSQETQYF.

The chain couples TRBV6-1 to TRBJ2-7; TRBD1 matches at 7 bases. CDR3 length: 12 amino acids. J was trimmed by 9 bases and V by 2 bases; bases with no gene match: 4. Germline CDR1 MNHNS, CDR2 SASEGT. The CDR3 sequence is CASSENRDRQYF. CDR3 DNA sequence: TGTGCCAGCAGTGAAAACCGGGACAGGCAGTACTTC.

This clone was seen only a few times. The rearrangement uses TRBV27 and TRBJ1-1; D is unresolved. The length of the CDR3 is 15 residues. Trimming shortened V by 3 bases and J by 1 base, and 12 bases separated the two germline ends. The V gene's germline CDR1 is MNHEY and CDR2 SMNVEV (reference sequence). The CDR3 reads CASSFASAGNTEAFF. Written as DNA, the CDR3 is TGTGCCAGCAGTTTCGCTTCGGCAGGGAACACTGAAGCTTTCTTT.

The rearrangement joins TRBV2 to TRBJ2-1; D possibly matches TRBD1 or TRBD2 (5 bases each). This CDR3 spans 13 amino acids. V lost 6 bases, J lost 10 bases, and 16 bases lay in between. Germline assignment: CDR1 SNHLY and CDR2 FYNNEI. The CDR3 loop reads CASRRDRMREQFF. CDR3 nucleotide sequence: TGTGCCAGCAGGAGGGACCGGATGCGGGAGCAGTTCTTC.

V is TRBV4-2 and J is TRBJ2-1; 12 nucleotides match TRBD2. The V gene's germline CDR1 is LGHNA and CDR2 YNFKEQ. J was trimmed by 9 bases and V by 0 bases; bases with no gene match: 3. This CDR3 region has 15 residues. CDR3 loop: CASSQETSGSSEQFF. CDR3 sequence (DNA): TGTGCCAGCAGCCAAGAGACTAGCGGGAGCAGTGAGCAGTTCTTC.

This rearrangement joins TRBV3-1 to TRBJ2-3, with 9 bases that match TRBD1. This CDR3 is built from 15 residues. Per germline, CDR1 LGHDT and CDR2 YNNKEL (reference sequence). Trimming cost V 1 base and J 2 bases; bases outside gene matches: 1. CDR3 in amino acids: CASSQGQGDTDTQYF. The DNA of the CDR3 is TGTGCCAGCAGCCAAGGACAGGGGGACACAGATACGCAGTATTTT.

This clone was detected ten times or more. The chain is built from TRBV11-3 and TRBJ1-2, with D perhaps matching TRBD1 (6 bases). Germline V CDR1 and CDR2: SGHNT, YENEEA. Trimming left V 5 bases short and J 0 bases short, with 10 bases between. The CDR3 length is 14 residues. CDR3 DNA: TGTGCCAGCAGCATAGGACAGTCTAACTATGGCTACACCTTC. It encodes CASSIGQSNYGYTF.

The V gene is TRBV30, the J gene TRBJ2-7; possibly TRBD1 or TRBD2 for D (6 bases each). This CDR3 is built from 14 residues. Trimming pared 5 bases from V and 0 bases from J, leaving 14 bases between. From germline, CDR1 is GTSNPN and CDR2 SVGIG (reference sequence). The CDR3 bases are TGTGCCTGGGGCAGAGGGGGGAGCTCCTACGAGCAGTACTTC. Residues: CAWGRGGSSYEQYF.

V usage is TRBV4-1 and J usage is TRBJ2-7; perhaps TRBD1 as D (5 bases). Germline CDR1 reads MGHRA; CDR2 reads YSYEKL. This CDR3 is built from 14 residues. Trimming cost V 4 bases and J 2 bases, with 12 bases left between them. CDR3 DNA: TGCGCCAGCAGCCCCCGGATGGGGCCCTACGAGCAGTACTTC. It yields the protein CASSPRMGPYEQYF.

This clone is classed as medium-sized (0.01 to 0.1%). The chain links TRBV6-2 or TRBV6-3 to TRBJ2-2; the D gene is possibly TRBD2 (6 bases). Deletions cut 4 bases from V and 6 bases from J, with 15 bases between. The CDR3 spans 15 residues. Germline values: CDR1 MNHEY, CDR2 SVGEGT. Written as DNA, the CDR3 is TGTGCCAGCAGTTCCTCGGCTAGCGCTCCCGGGGAGCTGTTTTTT. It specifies CASSSSASAPGELFF.

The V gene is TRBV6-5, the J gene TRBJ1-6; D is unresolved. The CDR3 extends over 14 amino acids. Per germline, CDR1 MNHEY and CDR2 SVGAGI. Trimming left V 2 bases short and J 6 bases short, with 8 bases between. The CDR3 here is CASSYDSRNSPLHF. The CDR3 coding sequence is TGTGCCAGCAGTTACGACTCGCGTAATTCACCCCTCCACTTT.

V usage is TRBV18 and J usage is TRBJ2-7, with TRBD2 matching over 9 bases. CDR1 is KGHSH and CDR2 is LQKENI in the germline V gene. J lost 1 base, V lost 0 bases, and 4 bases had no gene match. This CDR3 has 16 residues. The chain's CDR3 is CASSPPKSGRSYEQYF. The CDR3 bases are TGTGCCAGCTCACCACCGAAGAGCGGGAGGTCCTACGAGCAGTACTTC.

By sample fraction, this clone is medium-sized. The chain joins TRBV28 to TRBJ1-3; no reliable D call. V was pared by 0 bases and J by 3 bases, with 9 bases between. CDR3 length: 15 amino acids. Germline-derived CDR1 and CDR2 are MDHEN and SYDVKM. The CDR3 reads CASSLWGIDGNTIYF. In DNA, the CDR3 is TGTGCCAGCAGTTTATGGGGGATCGATGGAAACACCATATATTTT.

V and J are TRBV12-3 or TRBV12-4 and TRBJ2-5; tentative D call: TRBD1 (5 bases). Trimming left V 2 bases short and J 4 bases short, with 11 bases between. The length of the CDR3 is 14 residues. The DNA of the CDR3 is TGTGCCAGCAGTTTACAGGGTAGGGGAGAGACCCAGTACTTC. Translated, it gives CASSLQGRGETQYF.

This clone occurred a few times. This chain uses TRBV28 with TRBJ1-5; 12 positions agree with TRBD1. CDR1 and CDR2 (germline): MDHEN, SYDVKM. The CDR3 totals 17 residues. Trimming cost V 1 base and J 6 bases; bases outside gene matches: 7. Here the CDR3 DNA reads TGTGCCAGCAGTTTATTCGGGACAGGGGGCTCCAGTCAGCCCCAGCATTTT. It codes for CASSLFGTGGSSQPQHF.

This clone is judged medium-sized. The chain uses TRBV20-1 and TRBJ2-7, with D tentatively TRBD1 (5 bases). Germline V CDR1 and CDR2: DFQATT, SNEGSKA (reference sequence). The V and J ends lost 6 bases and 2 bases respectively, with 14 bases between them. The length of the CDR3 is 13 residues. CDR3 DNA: TGCAGTGCCTCCGCCAGGGCCACCTACGAGCAGTACTTC. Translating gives CSASARATYEQYF.

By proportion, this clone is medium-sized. The CDR3 DNA follows: TGTGCCAGCAGAGGAATAGAGCAGTTCTTC. Translating it yields CASRGIEQFF. The V call is TRBV28, the J call TRBJ2-1; D gene uncertain. V lost 6 bases and J 10 bases, leaving 7 bases between the germline ends. From germline, CDR1 is MDHEN and CDR2 SYDVKM. This CDR3 is 10 amino acids long.

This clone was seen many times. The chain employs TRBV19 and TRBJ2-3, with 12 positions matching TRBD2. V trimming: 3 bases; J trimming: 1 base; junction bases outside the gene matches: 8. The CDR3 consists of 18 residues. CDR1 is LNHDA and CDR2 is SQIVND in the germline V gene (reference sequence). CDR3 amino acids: CASSMILAGGPGTDTQYF. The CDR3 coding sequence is TGTGCCAGTAGTATGATCCTAGCGGGGGGGCCTGGCACAGATACGCAGTATTTT.

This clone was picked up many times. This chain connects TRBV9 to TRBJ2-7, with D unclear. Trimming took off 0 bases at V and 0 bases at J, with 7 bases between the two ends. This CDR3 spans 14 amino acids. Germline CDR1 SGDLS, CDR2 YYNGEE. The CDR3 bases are TGTGCCAGCAGCGTAGGAGATCGCTCCTACGAGCAGTACTTC. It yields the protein CASSVGDRSYEQYF.

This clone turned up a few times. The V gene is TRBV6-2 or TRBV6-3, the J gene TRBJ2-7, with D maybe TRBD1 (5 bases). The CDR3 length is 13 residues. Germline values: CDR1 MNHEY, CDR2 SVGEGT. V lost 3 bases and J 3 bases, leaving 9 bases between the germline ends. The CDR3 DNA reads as TGTGCCAGCAGTTATTCGACAGTCTACGAGCAGTACTTC. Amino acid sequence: CASSYSTVYEQYF.

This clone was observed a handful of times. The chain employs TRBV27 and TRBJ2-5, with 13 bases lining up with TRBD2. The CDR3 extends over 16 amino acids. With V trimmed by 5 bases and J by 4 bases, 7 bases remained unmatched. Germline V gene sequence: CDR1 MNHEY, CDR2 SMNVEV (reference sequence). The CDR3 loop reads CASSPPGLAGRETQYF. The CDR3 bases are TGTGCCAGCAGTCCCCCGGGACTAGCGGGACGAGAGACCCAGTACTTC.

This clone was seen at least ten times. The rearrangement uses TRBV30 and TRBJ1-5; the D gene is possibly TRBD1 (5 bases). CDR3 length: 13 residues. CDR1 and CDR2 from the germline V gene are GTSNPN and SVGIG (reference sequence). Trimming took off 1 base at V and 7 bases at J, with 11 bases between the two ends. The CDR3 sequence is CAWSEGTRQPQHF. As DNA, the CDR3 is TGTGCCTGGAGTGAGGGGACGCGGCAGCCCCAGCATTTT.

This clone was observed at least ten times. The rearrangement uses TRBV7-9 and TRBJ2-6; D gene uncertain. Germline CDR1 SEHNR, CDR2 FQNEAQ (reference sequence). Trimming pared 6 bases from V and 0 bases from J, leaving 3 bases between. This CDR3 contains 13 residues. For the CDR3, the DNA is TGTGCCAGCAGTCCCTCTGGGGCCAACGTCCTGACTTTC. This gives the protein CASSPSGANVLTF.

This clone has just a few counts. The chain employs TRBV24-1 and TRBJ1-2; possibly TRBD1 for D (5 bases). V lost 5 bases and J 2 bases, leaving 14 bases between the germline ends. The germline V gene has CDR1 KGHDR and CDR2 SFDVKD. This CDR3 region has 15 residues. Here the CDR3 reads CATSASMGPNYGYTF. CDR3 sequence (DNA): TGTGCCACCAGTGCCTCTATGGGACCGAACTATGGCTACACCTTC.